The 30 T cell receptor beta chains below come from one sample, sequenced in a study of control samples from healthy donors and cancer patients. The protocol was immunoSEQ multiplex PCR, while the TCRdb copy is restricted to in-frame clones and leaves out a portion. Altogether 140,000 to 150,000 clones are present, approximately 93% being singletons, with the ten largest covering roughly 5.5%. What was sequenced was blood. The receptors originated from a man aged 18-30 years in good health.

The V and J genes are TRBV30 and TRBJ1-3, with D possibly matching TRBD1 (5 bases). The CDR3 runs 15 residues. Germline values: CDR1 GTSNPN, CDR2 SVGIG (reference sequence). Trimming cost V 3 bases and J 2 bases, with 14 bases left between them. The CDR3 DNA is TGTGCCTGGAGGGATTTTGGGGCCCCTGGAAACACCATATATTTT. It encodes CAWRDFGAPGNTIYF.

This sequence joins TRBV19 and TRBJ1-1; TRBD1 agrees at 7 bases. This CDR3 comprises 14 residues. Per the germline V gene, CDR1 is LNHDA and CDR2 is SQIVND (reference sequence). The J segment lost 1 base and the V segment lost 5 bases, leaving 4 bases of the junction unmatched. The CDR3 is CASSDHRGNTEAFF. In DNA, the CDR3 is TGTGCCAGTAGTGACCACAGGGGGAACACTGAAGCTTTCTTT.

This clone was detected only a few times. This chain joins TRBV15 and TRBJ2-7; maybe TRBD2 (7 bases). Between the trimmed V and J ends, which lost 3 bases and 5 bases, there was a span of 17 bases. Germline CDR1 and CDR2: LNHNV and YYDKDF (reference sequence). This CDR3 spans 15 amino acids. The CDR3 DNA reads TGTGCCACCAGCAGCCTGGGGGGGCTAGCTAACGAGCAGTACTTC. Protein product: CATSSLGGLANEQYF. Together with reference TRBV15 and TRBJ2-7, the CDR3 gives the full variable domain: DAMVIQNPRYQVTQFGKPVTLSCSQTLNHNVMYWYQQKSSQAPKLLFHYYDKDFNNEADTPDNFQSRRPNTSFCFLDIRSPGLGDTAMYLCATSSLGGLANEQYFGPGTRLTVT.

The chain links TRBV30 to TRBJ1-3, with 7 positions matching TRBD1. The J segment lost 8 bases and the V segment lost 0 bases, leaving 13 bases of the junction unmatched. Germline CDR1 reads GTSNPN; CDR2 reads SVGIG (reference sequence). CDR3 length: 16 residues. In nucleotides, the CDR3 is TGTGCCTGGAGTGTGGATTGGGCAGGGGGAAAGGACACCATATATTTT. This sequence encodes CAWSVDWAGGKDTIYF.

V gene TRBV9 combines with J gene TRBJ2-2; D is uncertain. Germline CDR1 reads SGDLS; CDR2 reads YYNGEE. Trimming removed 6 bases at V and 1 base at J, with 4 bases between. There are 12 residues in the CDR3. The CDR3 DNA reads as TGTGCCAGCACCAAGAACACCGGGGAGCTGTTTTTT. This sequence encodes CASTKNTGELFF.

The sample holds one count of this clone. The gene calls are TRBV28 and TRBJ2-5, with TRBD2 matching 9 bases. The CDR3 has 15 amino acids. V lost 1 base and J lost 5; bases outside the gene matches: 5. Germline loops: CDR1 MDHEN, CDR2 SYDVKM. CDR3 residues: CASSLLGGRGETQYF. The CDR3 region has the DNA TGTGCCAGCAGTTTATTAGGCGGGAGGGGGGAGACCCAGTACTTC.

This clone showed up just once. The gene calls are TRBV13 and TRBJ1-4, with D unresolved. CDR3 length: 12 amino acids. The V gene's germline CDR1 is PRHDT and CDR2 FYEKMQ (reference sequence). The V end was cut by 0 bases, the J end by 7 bases, with 3 bases between. The CDR3 DNA sequence: TGTGCCAGCAGCTTAGGGGGTGAAAAACTGTTTTTT. It encodes CASSLGGEKLFF.

The rearrangement uses TRBV27 and TRBJ1-4; D remains unclear. The CDR3 has 12 amino acids. Germline CDR1 is MNHEY and CDR2 is SMNVEV (reference sequence). V shed 6 bases and J shed 0 bases, with 2 bases lying between them. This CDR3 reads CASRATNEKLFF. CDR3 bases: TGTGCCAGCAGAGCAACTAATGAAAAACTGTTTTTT.

The chain employs TRBV6-5 and TRBJ2-3; TRBD2 agrees at 7 bases. With V trimmed by 6 bases and J by 2 bases, 5 bases remained unmatched. The CDR3 totals 14 residues. From germline, CDR1 is MNHEY and CDR2 SVGAGI. CDR3 nucleotides: TGTGCCAGCAGCAGACTAGCAGACACAGATACGCAGTATTTT. As protein: CASSRLADTDTQYF.

V usage is TRBV28 and J usage is TRBJ1-5; the D gene is possibly TRBD1 (5 bases). Trimming took 3 bases from V and 14 from J, leaving 20 bases between them. CDR3 size: 14 residues. Germline lookup yields CDR1 MDHEN and CDR2 SYDVKM. The CDR3 region has the DNA TGTGCCAGCAGTTTCTTCGACATGACGGGGGAAAAGCATTTT. It yields the protein CASSFFDMTGEKHF. Full variable domain (missing parts from reference TRBV28 and TRBJ1-5): DVKVTQSSRYLVKRTGEKVFLECVQDMDHENMFWYRQDPGLGLRLIYFSYDVKMKEKGDIPEGYSVSREKKERFSLILESASTNQTSMYLCASSFFDMTGEKHFGDGTRLSIL.

The chain uses TRBV29-1 and TRBJ2-7; no firm D call. The V end lost 4 bases, the J end lost 6 bases, and 10 bases lay between the germline ends. The CDR3 has 11 residues. Germline V gene lookup returns CDR1 SQVTM and CDR2 ANQGSEA. The CDR3 reads CSVGNVREQYF. CDR3 in DNA: TGCAGCGTTGGCAACGTTCGCGAGCAGTACTTC.

The rearrangement joins TRBV19 to TRBJ2-5; D unclear. The CDR3 covers 15 residues. Germline assignment: CDR1 LNHDA and CDR2 SQIVND (reference sequence). The ends were cut back, 3 bases at V and 5 bases at J, with 16 bases in the middle. The CDR3 reads CASSIGWRTGETQYF. The DNA for the CDR3 is TGTGCCAGTAGTATTGGTTGGAGAACCGGGGAGACCCAGTACTTC.

The sample holds one count of this clone. The chain recombines TRBV30 with TRBJ1-2; D is undetermined. The CDR3 is made up of 12 amino acids. Trimming removed 5 bases at V and 6 bases at J, with 13 bases between. Germline V CDR1 and CDR2: GTSNPN, SVGIG (reference sequence). As DNA, the CDR3 is TGTGCCTGGCACAGTGAAGGGCATGGCTACACCTTC. Encoded protein: CAWHSEGHGYTF. Full variable domain (missing parts from reference TRBV30 and TRBJ1-2): SQTIHQWPATLVQPVGSPLSLECTVEGTSNPNLYWYRQAAGRGLQLLFYSVGIGQISSEVPQNLSASRPQDRQFILSSKKLLLSDSGFYLCAWHSEGHGYTFGSGTRLTVV.

This clone was observed a single time. The chain has TRBV19 and TRBJ1-6; 10 nucleotides agree with TRBD1. CDR3 length: 15 amino acids. From germline, CDR1 is LNHDA and CDR2 SQIVND (reference sequence). The trim removed 0 bases at V and 10 bases at J, leaving 3 bases unmatched. The CDR3 DNA reads as TGTGCCAGTAGTATAGAGACAGGGGGCGGATCACCCCTCCACTTT. Encoded protein: CASSIETGGGSPLHF.

This clone was picked up a small number of times. The rearrangement links TRBV9 to TRBJ1-2; D is ambiguous. This CDR3 comprises 14 residues. Between the trimmed V and J ends, which lost 1 base and 9 bases, there was a span of 16 bases. CDR1 is SGDLS, CDR2 YYNGEE, per germline. CDR3 protein: CASSVSPITGRYTF. The CDR3, as DNA: TGTGCCAGCAGCGTATCGCCGATCACTGGGCGCTACACCTTC.

DNA for the CDR3: TGCAGCGTTATCAGGGGAGGGAATGAAAAACTGTTTTTT. Its protein is CSVIRGGNEKLFF. The chain uses TRBV29-1 and TRBJ1-4; D is perhaps TRBD1 (6 bases). There are 13 residues in the CDR3. The V gene's germline CDR1 is SQVTM and CDR2 ANQGSEA. V lost 5 bases, J lost 5 bases, and 12 bases lay in between.

The CDR3 DNA sequence: TGTGCCATCAGTGAGTGGGACGGGTCCTACGAGCAGTACTTC. This encodes CAISEWDGSYEQYF. The chain has TRBV10-3 and TRBJ2-7; D may correspond to TRBD1 or TRBD2 (5 bases each). The V and J ends lost 1 base and 1 base respectively, with 8 bases between them. There are 14 residues in the CDR3. Germline values: CDR1 ENHRY, CDR2 SYGVKD.

The chain couples TRBV27 to TRBJ1-2; TRBD1 matches at 9 bases. The length of the CDR3 is 14 residues. Germline CDR1 MNHEY, CDR2 SMNVEV (reference sequence). V shed 6 bases and J 4 bases; nucleotides not matched to a gene: 6. CDR3 in amino acids: CASRKQGAFYGYTF. In DNA, the CDR3 is TGTGCCAGCAGGAAACAGGGGGCCTTCTATGGCTACACCTTC.

The V and J genes are TRBV5-5 and TRBJ2-1, with D tentatively TRBD2 (7 bases). CDR1 and CDR2 (germline): SGHKS, YYEKEE (reference sequence). There are 14 residues in the CDR3. The V end lost 2 bases, the J end lost 10 bases, and 16 bases lay between the germline ends. The CDR3 region is CASSFPLGGGEQFF. The CDR3 bases are TGTGCCAGCAGCTTCCCTTTAGGGGGAGGGGAGCAGTTCTTC.

This clone was found once. The chain recombines TRBV5-1 with TRBJ2-6; 8 positions match TRBD1. Germline CDR1 and CDR2: SGHRS and YFSETQ. V gave up 4 bases and J gave up 0 bases; unmatched junction bases: 6. This CDR3 has 17 amino acids. CDR3 in DNA: TGCGCCAGCAGCCTCCGGGACAGGAACTCTGGGGCCAACGTCCTGACTTTC. It yields the protein CASSLRDRNSGANVLTF.

The chain employs TRBV30 and TRBJ1-2; D might be TRBD1 (5 bases). Per germline, CDR1 GTSNPN and CDR2 SVGIG (reference sequence). V lost 1 base to trimming and J lost 2 bases, with 14 bases between them. The CDR3 contains 15 residues. CDR3 nucleotide sequence: TGTGCCTGGAGTGGGCCGGGACGGCAGAACTATGGCTACACCTTC. Amino acids: CAWSGPGRQNYGYTF. Full variable domain (outside the CDR3, taken from reference TRBV30 and TRBJ1-2): SQTIHQWPATLVQPVGSPLSLECTVEGTSNPNLYWYRQAAGRGLQLLFYSVGIGQISSEVPQNLSASRPQDRQFILSSKKLLLSDSGFYLCAWSGPGRQNYGYTFGSGTRLTVV.

The rearrangement links TRBV30 to TRBJ2-7; possible D gene TRBD1, 6 bases. Trimming left V 0 bases short and J 3 bases short, with 12 bases between. Germline assignment: CDR1 GTSNPN and CDR2 SVGIG (reference sequence). The CDR3 loop spans 14 amino acids. The CDR3 DNA is TGTGCCTGGAGTGTGGCAGGGGCCTTCTACGAGCAGTACTTC. It codes for CAWSVAGAFYEQYF. Complete variable domain (other parts from reference TRBV30 and TRBJ2-7): SQTIHQWPATLVQPVGSPLSLECTVEGTSNPNLYWYRQAAGRGLQLLFYSVGIGQISSEVPQNLSASRPQDRQFILSSKKLLLSDSGFYLCAWSVAGAFYEQYFGPGTRLTVT.

The CDR3 DNA is TGTGCCAGCAGCCCGCAGACTAGCGGGAGTGCGGGTGAGCAGTTCTTC. It specifies CASSPQTSGSAGEQFF. The rearrangement uses TRBV7-3 and TRBJ2-1; the match to TRBD2 covers 12 bases. V was clipped by 5 bases and J by 9 bases; unmatched bases: 11. The CDR3 totals 16 residues. Germline values: CDR1 SGHTA, CDR2 FQGTGA.

This clone showed up just once. The DNA of the CDR3 is TGCGCCAGCAGCCAAGTGCTTTGGTCATACGAGCAGTACTTC. It encodes CASSQVLWSYEQYF. The V call is TRBV4-3, the J call TRBJ2-7, with D unclear. V was cut by 1 base and J by 4 bases, with 11 bases left in between. The CDR3 consists of 14 residues. Germline lookup yields CDR1 LGHNA and CDR2 YSLEER.

The chain combines TRBV15 with TRBJ2-3; weak D call: TRBD1 (6 bases). Germline V gene sequence: CDR1 LNHNV, CDR2 YYDKDF (reference sequence). The V gene lost 5 bases and the J gene lost 11 bases, with 17 bases spanning the gap. The length of the CDR3 is 13 residues. The CDR3 loop is CATSGQTASGQYF. As DNA, the CDR3 is TGTGCCACCAGCGGACAGACAGCTTCAGGGCAGTATTTT.

The rearrangement uses TRBV29-1 and TRBJ2-7; 8 bases match TRBD2. The CDR3 sequence is 15 residues long. V trimming: 2 bases; J trimming: 5 bases; junction bases outside the gene matches: 11. The germline gives CDR1 SQVTM, CDR2 ANQGSEA. The CDR3 nucleotides read TGCAGCGTTGAAAGGAGGGGACTAGACGGCGACGAGCAGTACTTC. Protein: CSVERRGLDGDEQYF.

This chain links TRBV28 with TRBJ2-5; 9 bases fit TRBD1. The germline V gene has CDR1 MDHEN and CDR2 SYDVKM. Trimming took 7 bases from V and 5 from J; bases not matched to a gene: 14. The CDR3 has 16 amino acids. CDR3 protein: CASIWSGTGRGETQYF. The CDR3 bases are TGTGCCAGCATCTGGAGCGGGACAGGGAGGGGGGAGACCCAGTACTTC.

V and J are TRBV5-4 and TRBJ2-1; D remains ambiguous. Germline-derived CDR1 and CDR2 are SGHNT and YYREEE (reference sequence). The V end was cut by 2 bases, the J end by 7 bases, with 7 bases between. The length of the CDR3 is 12 residues. The CDR3 DNA is TGTGCCAGCAGCTTTGGGAAGAATGAGCAGTTCTTC. Its protein is CASSFGKNEQFF.

This chain links TRBV27 with TRBJ2-3; no clear D gene. The CDR3 loop spans 15 amino acids. Trimming shortened V by 6 bases and J by 3 bases, and 16 bases separated the two germline ends. CDR1 and CDR2 from the germline V gene are MNHEY and SMNVEV (reference sequence). In DNA form, the CDR3 reads TGTGCCAGCAGCTTTAGACGCGAATTGACAGATACGCAGTATTTT. Amino acid sequence: CASSFRRELTDTQYF.

This chain connects TRBV5-1 to TRBJ2-7; TRBD2 agrees at 12 bases. CDR3 length: 15 amino acids. CDR1 is SGHRS, CDR2 YFSETQ, per germline. Trimming removed 4 bases from V and 3 bases from J; junction bases left unmatched: 5. The CDR3 here is CASSPRTSGNYEQYF. Written as DNA, the CDR3 is TGCGCCAGCAGCCCAAGGACTAGCGGGAACTACGAGCAGTACTTC. Based on the CDR3 plus reference TRBV5-1 and TRBJ2-7, the full variable domain is KAGVTQTPRYLIKTRGQQVTLSCSPISGHRSVSWYQQTPGQGLQFLFEYFSETQRNKGNFPGRFSGRQFSNSRSEMNVSTLELGDSALYLCASSPRTSGNYEQYFGPGTRLTVT.